This T cell receptor (beta chain) was sequenced during a study of neurological immune-mediated disorders. This clonotype was found many times. TCRdb called the 5' RACE reads again in MiXCR, with one record for every CDR3 protein. This table has more than 13,000 distinct CDR3 sequences, 7% appearing once. This CDR3 region has 11 residues. The germline V gene encodes CDR1 MNHEY and CDR2 SVGAGI. Trimming cost V 4 bases and J 7 bases, with 7 bases left between them. This rearrangement joins TRBV6-5 to TRBJ1-2, with unresolved D. Sequencing was performed on CD8+ T cells from blood. The sequence was obtained from a woman aged 40 to 55 in good health. The CDR3 loop is CASSFGSGYTF. DNA for the CDR3: TGTGCCAGCAGTTTCGGGAGTGGCTACACCTTC.